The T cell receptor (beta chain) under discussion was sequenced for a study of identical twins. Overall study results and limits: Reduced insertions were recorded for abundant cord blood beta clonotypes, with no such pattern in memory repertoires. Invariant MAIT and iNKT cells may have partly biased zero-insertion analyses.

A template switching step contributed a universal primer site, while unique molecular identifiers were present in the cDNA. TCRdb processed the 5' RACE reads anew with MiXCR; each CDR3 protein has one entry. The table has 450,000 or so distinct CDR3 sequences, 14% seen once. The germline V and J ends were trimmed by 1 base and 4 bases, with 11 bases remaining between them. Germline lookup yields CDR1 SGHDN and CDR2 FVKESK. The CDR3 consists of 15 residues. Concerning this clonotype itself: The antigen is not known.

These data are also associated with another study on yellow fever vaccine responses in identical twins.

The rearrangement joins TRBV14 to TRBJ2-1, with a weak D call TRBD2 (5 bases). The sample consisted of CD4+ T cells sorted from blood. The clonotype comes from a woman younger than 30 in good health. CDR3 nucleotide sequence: TGTGCCAGCAGCCAAGGAGGGTTCCGATACAATGAGCAGTTCTTC. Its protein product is CASSQGGFRYNEQFF.